This TCR beta chain was documented in a study of blood T cell repertoires in COVID-19. Study as a whole: The origin of the acute and convalescent COVID-19 samples was the United States, Italy and Spain. Sample material is recorded as cDNA or gDNA derived from T cells, B-cell-depleted T cells, or PBMCs.

Authors' processing steps: The authors estimated nucleated cell counts from reference gene primer amplification. Clones were sequenced by immunoSEQ multiplex PCR, and TCRdb holds only the in-frame ones, with some missing. That table furnishes V, J and clone size, whereas the DNA furnished D and trimming. The table shows hundreds of thousands of clones, with almost 90% occurring only once. The CDR3 length is 15 residues. Looked up from germline, CDR1 is SQVTM and CDR2 is ANQGSEA. V was pared by 5 bases and J by 0 bases, with 13 bases between. This receptor was taken from an elderly man with acute or convalescent COVID-19. The sample taken for sequencing was peripheral blood. The rearrangement uses TRBV29-1 and TRBJ1-4; possibly TRBD1 for D (5 bases). This CDR3 is CSVRGTDATNEKLFF. CDR3 nucleotide sequence: TGCAGCGTTCGCGGGACGGATGCAACTAATGAAAAACTGTTTTTT. Based on the CDR3 plus reference TRBV29-1 and TRBJ1-4, the full variable domain is SAVISQKPSRDICQRGTSLTIQCQVDSQVTMMFWYRQQPGQSLTLIATANQGSEATYESGFVIDKFPISRPNLTFSTLTVSNMSPEDSSIYLCSVRGTDATNEKLFFGSGTQLSVL.